This section outlines one T cell receptor (beta chain) sequence together with its context. Antigen unknown. V lost 4 bases and J lost 5, with 11 bases in between. Germline CDR1 reads MNHEY; CDR2 reads SVGAGI. This CDR3 is 13 amino acids long. This entry is derived from a study of cytomegalovirus exposure and HLA in healthy donors. Notes on the study in general: A later examination showed that TCR association rates differed by HLA locus, with DRB1 most and HLA-C fewest. In a later analysis, TCR beta V- and J-gene trimming showed a link to a missense DCLRE1C variant.

Vbeta (60) and Jbeta (13) primers were used in the PCR. Sequencing was performed with immunoSEQ multiplex PCR; in TCRdb, only in-frame clones are kept and a portion is missing. The table shows roughly 77,000 clones, with over 60% occurring only once. The specimen sequenced was PBMCs. This TCR was sampled from a middle-aged man in good health and CMV-seronegative. The chain carries TRBV6-5 and TRBJ1-1; D perhaps matches TRBD1 (5 bases). CDR3 coding DNA: TGTGCCAGCAGTTCAGGAGGGGAGACTGAAGCTTTCTTT. As protein: CASSSGGETEAFF.